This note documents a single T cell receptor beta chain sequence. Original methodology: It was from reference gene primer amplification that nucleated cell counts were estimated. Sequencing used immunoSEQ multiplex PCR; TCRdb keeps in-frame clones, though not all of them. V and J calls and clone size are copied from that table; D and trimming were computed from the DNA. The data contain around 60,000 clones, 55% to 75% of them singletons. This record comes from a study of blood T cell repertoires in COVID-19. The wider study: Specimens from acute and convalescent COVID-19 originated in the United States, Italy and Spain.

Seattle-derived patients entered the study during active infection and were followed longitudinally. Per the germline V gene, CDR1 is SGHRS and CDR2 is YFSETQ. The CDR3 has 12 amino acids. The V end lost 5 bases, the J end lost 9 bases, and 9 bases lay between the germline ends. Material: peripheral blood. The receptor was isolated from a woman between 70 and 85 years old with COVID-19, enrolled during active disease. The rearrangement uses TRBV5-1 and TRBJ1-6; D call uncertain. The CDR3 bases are TGCGCCAGCAGAGAGGGATCTTCACCCCTCCACTTT. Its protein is CASREGSSPLHF.